These 21 T cell receptor beta chains were all obtained from the same sample, sequenced in a study of CD8 T cells in ankylosing spondylitis. Points from the study as a whole: In ankylosing spondylitis blood, a motif of roughly 8 highly homologous TCR beta variants appeared characteristic.

One entry per CDR3 protein, called by TCRdb with MiXCR from the 5' RACE reads. The table has 450,000 to 550,000 distinct CDR3 sequences, approximately 5.3% seen once; the top ten hold around 3.6%. These TCRs are of unknown antigen specificity. The sequenced sample consisted of blood, either unsorted or a sorted T cell fraction (not recorded which). The receptors come from a male donor with ankylosing spondylitis.

The chain uses TRBV29-1 and TRBJ1-5; D call uncertain. V gave up 4 bases and J gave up 6 bases, with 13 bases separating them. The CDR3 spans 13 residues. The germline gives CDR1 SQVTM, CDR2 ANQGSEA. As DNA, the CDR3 is TGCAGCGTTGCTAACTTGATCGGTCAGCCCCAGCATTTT. Its translation: CSVANLIGQPQHF.

This clonotype showed up many times. The V gene is TRBV21-1, the J gene TRBJ1-5. TRBV21-1 is designated a pseudogene. This CDR3 spans 15 amino acids. The CDR3 loop reads CASKWREGSNQPQHF. CDR3 nucleotide sequence: TGTGCCAGCAAGTGGAGGGAAGGGTCCAATCAGCCCCAGCATTTT.

The CDR3 coding sequence is TGTGCCACCAGTGAAAGGGGGCGCGGGGAAGATACGCAGTATTTT. Translating gives CATSERGRGEDTQYF. The rearrangement joins TRBV24-1 to TRBJ2-3, with a possible D match to TRBD1 (7 bases). V was cut by 4 bases and J by 5 bases, with 15 bases left in between. The germline gives CDR1 KGHDR, CDR2 SFDVKD. This CDR3 contains 15 residues.

This clonotype appeared many times. CDR3 nucleotides: TGTGCCAGCGGCGGACCCCGGAGCTCCTACAATGAGCAGTTCTTC. As protein: CASGGPRSSYNEQFF. The chain uses TRBV27 and TRBJ2-1, with D unresolved. Germline V lookup: CDR1 MNHEY, CDR2 SMNVEV (reference sequence). The CDR3 extends over 15 amino acids. V lost 8 bases to trimming and J lost 0 bases, with 14 bases between them.

This clonotype turned up a few times. In DNA, the CDR3 is TGCAGTGCGCGCCAATCGGGTAGCGGGAGAGGCACCGGGGAGCTGTTTTTT. Amino acids: CSARQSGSGRGTGELFF. The chain carries TRBV20-1 and TRBJ2-2; 9 nucleotides agree with TRBD2. J was trimmed by 4 bases and V by 6 bases; bases with no gene match: 15. Germline values: CDR1 DFQATT, CDR2 SNEGSKA (reference sequence). CDR3 length: 17 amino acids.

This clonotype has a count of ten or more. V usage is TRBV10-3 and J usage is TRBJ2-3; 8 nucleotides agree with TRBD1. Germline V gene data show CDR1 as ENHRY and CDR2 as SYGVKD. V gave up 9 bases and J gave up 0 bases; unmatched junction bases: 5. CDR3 length: 14 residues. The CDR3 spells CAILQGGSTDTQYF. The CDR3 DNA sequence: TGTGCCATATTACAGGGGGGTAGCACAGATACGCAGTATTTT.

There are many counts of this clonotype. The chain combines TRBV15 with TRBJ1-2, with a tentative D call TRBD1 (6 bases). The CDR3 has 14 residues. V dropped 5 bases and J dropped 3 bases, with 13 bases sitting between them. Germline-derived CDR1 and CDR2 are LNHNV and YYDKDF (reference sequence). The CDR3, as DNA: TGTGCCACCAGCGGCGTCAGGGGTGACTATGGCTACACCTTC. Its protein product is CATSGVRGDYGYTF.

This clonotype was found many times. This chain uses TRBV5-1 with TRBJ2-5, with D uncertain. This CDR3 has 12 amino acids. The germline V gene encodes CDR1 SGHRS and CDR2 YFSETQ. Trimming pared 4 bases from V and 8 bases from J, leaving 12 bases between. As DNA, the CDR3 is TGCGCCAGCAGCGAAAGGATCGAAACCCAGTACTTC. Translated: CASSERIETQYF.

This clonotype was counted many times. The rearrangement joins TRBV5-1 to TRBJ1-3; D is undetermined. The CDR3 is made up of 13 amino acids. The germline gives CDR1 SGHRS, CDR2 YFSETQ. The V gene lost 4 bases and the J gene lost 4 bases, with 9 bases spanning the gap. The CDR3 region has the DNA TGCGCCAGCAGCCCTGAGTCAGGAAACACCATATATTTT. It yields the protein CASSPESGNTIYF.

The chain recombines TRBV15 with TRBJ2-1; 7 bases line up with TRBD1. The ends lost 2 bases at V and 4 bases at J; junction bases unmatched: 2. CDR1 is LNHNV, CDR2 YYDKDF, per germline (reference sequence). CDR3 length: 14 amino acids. This CDR3 reads CATSRPQGYNEQFF. The CDR3 bases are TGTGCCACCAGCAGACCACAGGGGTACAATGAGCAGTTCTTC.

This clonotype was seen only a few times. The chain uses TRBV20-1 and TRBJ2-3; 12 bases are shared with TRBD2. Germline CDR1 is DFQATT and CDR2 is SNEGSKA (reference sequence). This CDR3 contains 16 residues. V was pared by 5 bases and J by 0 bases, with 6 bases of the junction left unmatched. DNA of the CDR3: TGCAGTGCTGATACTAGCGGGGGGCTGAGCACAGATACGCAGTATTTT. Protein product: CSADTSGGLSTDTQYF.

At least ten counts were recorded for this clonotype. The chain recombines TRBV24-1 with TRBJ2-1; TRBD2 might be the D (5 bases). This CDR3 has 15 residues. The germline CDR1 and CDR2 sequences are KGHDR and SFDVKD. Trimming stripped 0 bases from V and 8 bases from J, with 13 bases between. In DNA, the CDR3 is TGTGCCACCAGTGATTTGCAAGCGCTAGCAGATGAGCAGTTCTTC. The encoded protein is CATSDLQALADEQFF.

The V call is TRBV2, the J call TRBJ2-6; TRBD1 might be the D (6 bases). V was clipped by 7 bases and J by 3 bases, with 10 bases between them. The CDR3 totals 14 residues. CDR1 is SNHLY and CDR2 is FYNNEI in the germline V gene. As DNA, the CDR3 is TGTGCCAGCATTGGACAGTATGGGGCCAACGTCCTGACTTTC. Translation gives CASIGQYGANVLTF. The variable domain in full, with the rest retrieved from reference TRBV2 and TRBJ2-6, is EPEVTQTPSHQVTQMGQEVILRCVPISNHLYFYWYRQILGQKVEFLVSFYNNEISEKSEIFDDQFSVERPDGSNFTLKIRSTKLEDSAMYFCASIGQYGANVLTFGAGSRLTVL.

In this sample, this clonotype turned up many times. The V call is TRBV20-1, the J call TRBJ1-1; D uncertain. Germline-derived CDR1 and CDR2 are DFQATT and SNEGSKA (reference sequence). Trimming removed 5 bases at V and 4 bases at J, with 23 bases between. This CDR3 contains 16 residues. The CDR3, as DNA: TGCAGTGCTCGACCGAACTCCCGGGGAGGGTTCACTGAAGCTTTCTTT. Its protein product is CSARPNSRGGFTEAFF.

This clonotype was found many times. The V gene is TRBV9, the J gene TRBJ1-3; tentative D call: TRBD1 (5 bases). This CDR3 contains 15 residues. Trimming removed 3 bases at V and 2 bases at J, with 12 bases between. CDR1 and CDR2 from the germline V gene are SGDLS and YYNGEE. CDR3 sequence (DNA): TGTGCCAGCAGCGAACCAGGGATTGCTGGAAACACCATATATTTT. It specifies CASSEPGIAGNTIYF.

Ten or more counts support this clonotype. The junction and the germline gene differ at one end; a read error may be behind it. This chain uses TRBV7-9 with TRBJ2-1, with 11 bases lining up with TRBD2. Per the germline V gene, CDR1 is SEHNR and CDR2 is FQNEAQ (reference sequence). CDR3 size: 15 residues. Written as DNA, the CDR3 is TGTGCCAGCAGCTTAGCTAGACTAGCGGGGAGTCGTACGGTCTTC. It specifies CASSLARLAGSRTVF.

This chain links TRBV7-2 with TRBJ2-1; either TRBD1 or TRBD2 may fit D (5 bases each). The V gene lost 1 base and the J gene lost 14 bases, with 15 bases spanning the gap. Germline V lookup: CDR1 SGHTA, CDR2 FQGNSA. The CDR3 has 13 amino acids. The CDR3 bases are TGTGCCAGCAGCTTAGAGGGGACGGCAGCGAAGTTCTTC. Protein sequence: CASSLEGTAAKFF.

The chain has TRBV25-1 and TRBJ2-6; 7 nucleotides line up with TRBD2. The CDR3 extends over 17 amino acids. V shed 3 bases and J 0 bases; nucleotides not matched to a gene: 5. The V gene's germline CDR1 is MGHDK and CDR2 SYGVNS. CDR3 residues: CASSDPGGGSGANVLTF. In nucleotides, the CDR3 is TGTGCCAGCAGTGATCCTGGGGGGGGCTCTGGGGCCAACGTCCTGACTTTC.

On this clonotype itself: This may be a read error, as it is one base from a much larger clone. V and J are TRBV7-2 and TRBJ2-5; either TRBD1 or TRBD2 may fit D (5 bases each). V gave up 3 bases and J gave up 5 bases, with 16 bases separating them. This CDR3 contains 15 residues. Germline CDR1 SGHTA, CDR2 FQGNSA. Written as DNA, the CDR3 is TGTGCCAGCAGCTTTCAGAGGGGAGTCGGGGAGACCCAGTACTTC. Encoded protein: CASSFQRGVGETQYF.

This clonotype was seen ten or more times. The chain employs TRBV7-9 and TRBJ2-7, with 10 bases that match TRBD2. The length of the CDR3 is 15 residues. Germline V gene lookup returns CDR1 SEHNR and CDR2 FQNEAQ (reference sequence). Unmatched junction bases numbered 4, after V lost 0 bases and J lost 5 bases. The CDR3 DNA follows: TGTGCCAGCAGCTTAGCGGGCCTAGCGGGAGACGAGCAGTACTTC. This encodes CASSLAGLAGDEQYF.

In this sample, this clonotype turned up many times. This rearrangement joins TRBV5-1 to TRBJ1-2; D is unclear. The CDR3 totals 15 residues. V dropped 4 bases and J dropped 4 bases, with 17 bases sitting between them. The germline V gene has CDR1 SGHRS and CDR2 YFSETQ. CDR3 in amino acids: CASSLGSGDLYGYTF. CDR3 in DNA: TGCGCCAGCAGCCTGGGCTCGGGCGATCTCTATGGCTACACCTTC. Together with reference TRBV5-1 and TRBJ1-2, the CDR3 gives the full variable domain: KAGVTQTPRYLIKTRGQQVTLSCSPISGHRSVSWYQQTPGQGLQFLFEYFSETQRNKGNFPGRFSGRQFSNSRSEMNVSTLELGDSALYLCASSLGSGDLYGYTFGSGTRLTVV.